A single sample gave rise to the 26 T cell receptor beta chains below, sequenced in a study of blood T cells in healthy people across ages. Together with a sample-barcoded 5' primer, a J-beta primer mix was included in a second PCR lasting roughly 6 to 12 cycles. In TCRdb, the 5' RACE reads were re-called with MiXCR into one record per CDR3 protein. The sample records 500,000 to 600,000 distinct CDR3 sequences, 25% to 30% being singletons. The sample was blood. These receptors came from a woman in her sixties or seventies in good health.

This clonotype was counted a few times. The CDR3 DNA sequence: TGTGCCAGCAGCTTAAGGGAGCTCGACTATGGCTACACCTTC. Amino acid sequence: CASSLRELDYGYTF. V usage is TRBV11-1 and J usage is TRBJ1-2, with no clear D. Trimming removed 2 bases at V and 3 bases at J, with 10 bases between. The germline V gene has CDR1 SGHAT and CDR2 FQDESV (reference sequence). This CDR3 has 14 amino acids.

Only a few counts were recorded for this clonotype. The J gene is TRBJ2-5, the V gene TRBV7-9; 15 nucleotides align to TRBD2. Germline CDR1 reads SEHNR; CDR2 reads FQNEAQ (reference sequence). The CDR3 runs 17 residues. Trimming removed 4 bases from V and 5 bases from J; junction bases left unmatched: 8. DNA of the CDR3: TGTGCCAGCAGCTCTGGTGGACTAGCGGGGGGGTTTGAGACCCAGTACTTC. This sequence encodes CASSSGGLAGGFETQYF.

This chain connects TRBV2 to TRBJ2-5; D possibly corresponds to TRBD1 (6 bases). Trimming shortened V by 6 bases and J by 2 bases, and 13 bases separated the two germline ends. The CDR3 loop spans 14 amino acids. The germline CDR1 and CDR2 sequences are SNHLY and FYNNEI. The CDR3 loop reads CASSSDSGQETQYF. DNA of the CDR3: TGTGCCAGCAGCTCGGACAGTGGGCAAGAGACCCAGTACTTC. Full variable domain (outside the CDR3, taken from reference TRBV2 and TRBJ2-5): EPEVTQTPSHQVTQMGQEVILRCVPISNHLYFYWYRQILGQKVEFLVSFYNNEISEKSEIFDDQFSVERPDGSNFTLKIRSTKLEDSAMYFCASSSDSGQETQYFGPGTRLLVL.

This clonotype was counted ten times or more. The chain combines TRBV4-2 with TRBJ1-4, with 7 bases fitting TRBD1. Germline CDR1 LGHNA, CDR2 YNFKEQ. Trimming removed 5 bases from V and 4 bases from J; junction bases left unmatched: 7. The CDR3 has 15 amino acids. The DNA of the CDR3 is TGTGCCAGCAGCGCGCGACAGGGAGATAATGAAAAACTGTTTTTT. This codes for CASSARQGDNEKLFF.

V is TRBV5-1 and J is TRBJ2-7; D is uncertain. The V end lost 1 base, the J end lost 1 base, and 6 bases lay between the germline ends. Germline V gene data show CDR1 as SGHRS and CDR2 as YFSETQ. The CDR3 loop spans 13 amino acids. CDR3 region: CASSLLGSYEQYF. CDR3 DNA: TGCGCCAGCAGCTTGTTAGGATCCTACGAGCAGTACTTC.

This clonotype showed up just a few times. The CDR3 region is CSVTDRKNQPQHF. CDR3 nucleotide sequence: TGCAGCGTCACCGACAGGAAGAATCAGCCCCAGCATTTT. The chain is built from TRBV29-1 and TRBJ1-5, with D possibly TRBD1 on 6 matching bases. This CDR3 contains 13 residues. The V end lost 6 bases, the J end lost 4 bases, and 13 bases lay between the germline ends. Per the germline V gene, CDR1 is SQVTM and CDR2 is ANQGSEA. The full variable domain, with the rest looked up from reference TRBV29-1 and TRBJ1-5, is SAVISQKPSRDICQRGTSLTIQCQVDSQVTMMFWYRQQPGQSLTLIATANQGSEATYESGFVIDKFPISRPNLTFSTLTVSNMSPEDSSIYLCSVTDRKNQPQHFGDGTRLSIL.

The table lists this clonotype with a few counts. The chain carries TRBV6-5 and TRBJ1-2; the D gene is possibly TRBD1 (5 bases). Germline V lookup: CDR1 MNHEY, CDR2 SVGAGI. Between the trimmed V and J ends, which lost 4 bases and 4 bases, there was a span of 10 bases. The CDR3 has 13 amino acids. The CDR3 DNA follows: TGTGCCAGCAGTTTACTCAGGGTCTATGGCTACACCTTC. It is translated as CASSLLRVYGYTF.

The sample holds a few counts of this clonotype. CDR3 sequence: CASSYSVNTEAFF. The DNA for the CDR3 is TGTGCCAGCAGTTACTCCGTTAACACTGAAGCTTTCTTT. The chain uses TRBV6-2 or TRBV6-3 and TRBJ1-1; the D is unclear. Germline CDR1 is MNHEY and CDR2 is SVGEGT. The CDR3 has 13 residues. Trimming cost V 0 bases and J 2 bases, with 4 bases left between them.

The V call is TRBV5-6, the J call TRBJ2-1; D uncertain. Germline V lookup: CDR1 SGHDT, CDR2 YYEEEE. V lost 0 bases and J 7 bases, leaving 5 bases between the germline ends. The CDR3 runs to 12 residues. The CDR3 DNA is TGTGCCAGCAGCTTGGACGATAATGAGCAGTTCTTC. This encodes CASSLDDNEQFF.

This clonotype was found a few times. The J gene is TRBJ1-1, the V gene TRBV15, with no clear D. CDR1 LNHNV and CDR2 YYDKDF come from the germline V gene (reference sequence). Trimming removed 7 bases from V and 1 base from J, with 10 bases in between. CDR3 size: 13 residues. CDR3 sequence (DNA): TGTGCCACCACCGGAGCTACGAACACTGAAGCTTTCTTT. It encodes CATTGATNTEAFF.

The chain's CDR3 is CASSVDRAGLYGYTF. The CDR3 DNA follows: TGTGCCAGCAGTGTCGACAGAGCCGGACTTTATGGCTACACCTTC. The V call is TRBV6-1, the J call TRBJ1-2; D possibly corresponds to TRBD1 (5 bases). Germline V gene lookup returns CDR1 MNHNS and CDR2 SASEGT. CDR3 size: 15 residues. Deletions cut 4 bases from V and 5 bases from J, with 17 bases between.

The V and J genes are TRBV7-9 and TRBJ1-1; D is perhaps TRBD1 (6 bases). V shed 2 bases and J shed 0 bases, with 13 bases lying between them. The CDR3 has 16 residues. Germline assignment: CDR1 SEHNR and CDR2 FQNEAQ (reference sequence). The CDR3 sequence is CASSLPADSLNTEAFF. The CDR3 DNA sequence: TGTGCCAGCAGCTTACCGGCGGACAGCTTGAACACTGAAGCTTTCTTT.

This chain joins TRBV7-2 and TRBJ2-7, with D perhaps given as TRBD1 or TRBD2 (6 bases each). The CDR3 extends over 17 amino acids. V lost 2 bases, J lost 4 bases, and 21 bases lay in between. Looked up from germline, CDR1 is SGHTA and CDR2 is FQGNSA. CDR3 DNA: TGTGCCAGCAGCTTATTGAGTGGGGGGCCGAACAGATACGAGCAGTACTTC. Residues: CASSLLSGGPNRYEQYF.

The rearrangement links TRBV27 to TRBJ2-7, with D unclear. The J call may be in error: the DNA end matches TRBJ2-1 better. CDR3 length: 13 residues. CDR1 is MNHEY and CDR2 is SMNVEV in the germline V gene (reference sequence). CDR3 in DNA: TGTGCCAGCAGTTTATTATCCGGGAATGAGCAGTTCTTC. Its protein product is CASSLLSGNEQFF.

This clonotype occurred a few times. The rearrangement links TRBV12-5 to TRBJ2-7, with D perhaps matching TRBD2 (6 bases). Judging by the DNA end, TRBJ2-5 fits better; the J call may be wrong. This CDR3 contains 14 residues. Germline assignment: CDR1 LGHNT and CDR2 FRNRAP. Here the CDR3 DNA reads TGTGCTAGTGGTTTCCACGGGGGATCAGAGACCCAGTACTTC. Its protein is CASGFHGGSETQYF.

This rearrangement joins TRBV15 to TRBJ1-3; 7 bases match TRBD1. The germline V gene has CDR1 LNHNV and CDR2 YYDKDF (reference sequence). After removal of 2 bases from V and 1 base from J, the junction contained 2 bases not matched to a gene. This CDR3 is built from 15 residues. Written as DNA, the CDR3 is TGTGCCACCAGCAGACTGACAGGGTCTGGAAACACCATATATTTT. This encodes CATSRLTGSGNTIYF.

This clonotype occurred a few times. The gene calls are TRBV10-3 and TRBJ2-3, with 8 bases identical to TRBD1. V shed 4 bases and J 0 bases; nucleotides not matched to a gene: 3. The CDR3 covers 15 residues. From germline, CDR1 is ENHRY and CDR2 SYGVKD. This CDR3 is CAISARDRSTDTQYF. DNA for the CDR3: TGTGCCATCAGTGCCCGGGACAGGAGCACAGATACGCAGTATTTT.

In nucleotides, the CDR3 is TGCGCCAGCAGCTCACAAGGAGGAAACTACGAGCAGTACTTC. Residues: CASSSQGGNYEQYF. The V gene is TRBV5-1, the J gene TRBJ2-7, with a possible D match to TRBD2 (5 bases). Trimming cost V 3 bases and J 3 bases, with 13 bases left between them. CDR1 is SGHRS, CDR2 YFSETQ, per germline. This CDR3 is 14 amino acids long.

The J gene is TRBJ1-4, the V gene TRBV7-9; no firm D call. The ends were cut back, 3 bases at V and 0 bases at J, with 11 bases in the middle. CDR3 size: 16 residues. Germline V gene sequence: CDR1 SEHNR, CDR2 FQNEAQ (reference sequence). CDR3 nucleotide sequence: TGTGCCAGCAGCTTCGCCTCGGGAGCAACTAATGAAAAACTGTTTTTT. Its translation: CASSFASGATNEKLFF.

This clonotype was observed a few times. The J gene is TRBJ2-3, the V gene TRBV29-1; no reliable D call. The CDR3 runs 12 residues. The germline V gene has CDR1 SQVTM and CDR2 ANQGSEA. V was pared by 7 bases and J by 1 base, with 9 bases between. CDR3 bases: TGCAGCGGGGCTACCCGCACAGATACGCAGTATTTT. Residues: CSGATRTDTQYF.

This clonotype was detected only a few times. V and J are TRBV28 and TRBJ1-5; 9 bases match TRBD1. Germline V gives CDR1 MDHEN, CDR2 SYDVKM. The V gene end was trimmed by 3 bases and the J gene end by 4 bases; junction bases not matched to a gene: 7. The length of the CDR3 is 16 residues. The CDR3 bases are TGTGCCAGCAGTTTTTCACCGGGACAGGGTAATCAGCCCCAGCATTTT. Its translation is CASSFSPGQGNQPQHF.

CDR3 in DNA: TGCGCCAGCAGCCTCGGTGGGACAGGGGTTAACGAGCAGTACTTC. This sequence encodes CASSLGGTGVNEQYF. The genes are TRBV5-1 and TRBJ2-7; 10 bases align to TRBD1. CDR1 is SGHRS and CDR2 is YFSETQ in the germline V gene. The CDR3 is 15 residues long. V shed 4 bases, J shed 5 bases, and the junction held 9 bases outside the gene matches.

V gene TRBV20-1 combines with J gene TRBJ1-1, with TRBD1 matching 8 bases. J lost 7 bases, V lost 5 bases, and 15 bases had no gene match. CDR3 length: 15 residues. Germline-derived CDR1 and CDR2 are DFQATT and SNEGSKA (reference sequence). The CDR3 DNA follows: TGCAGTGCTCTACAATCAACAGGGGGGAGTAGTGAAGCTTTCTTT. This translates into CSALQSTGGSSEAFF.

This chain joins TRBV20-1 and TRBJ2-5; tentatively, D is TRBD2 (6 bases). The end of the DNA aligns better with TRBJ2-7, so the J call may be wrong. The CDR3 loop spans 15 amino acids. Germline CDR1 DFQATT, CDR2 SNEGSKA (reference sequence). CDR3 nucleotides: TGCAGTGCTAGAGGGTCGGCTAGCGTTACTTTCGAGCAGTACTTC. Amino acid sequence: CSARGSASVTFEQYF.

The V call is TRBV6-2 or TRBV6-3, the J call TRBJ2-1; TRBD1 aligns across 9 bases. The DNA end lines up better with TRBJ2-7; the J call may be wrong. The CDR3 sequence is 14 residues long. Germline CDR1 reads MNHEY; CDR2 reads SVGEGT. The CDR3, as DNA: TGTGCCAGCAGGAGGACAGGGGACCTATACGAGCAGTACTTC. Translating it yields CASRRTGDLYEQYF.

This chain connects TRBV7-2 to TRBJ2-5; D uncertain. The J call may be faulty, since TRBJ2-7 better matches the DNA end. The CDR3 totals 15 residues. Germline CDR1 is SGHTA and CDR2 is FQGNSA. CDR3: CASSINAPRNGEQYF. The CDR3 DNA sequence: TGTGCCAGCAGCATTAATGCCCCTAGGAACGGCGAGCAGTACTTC.